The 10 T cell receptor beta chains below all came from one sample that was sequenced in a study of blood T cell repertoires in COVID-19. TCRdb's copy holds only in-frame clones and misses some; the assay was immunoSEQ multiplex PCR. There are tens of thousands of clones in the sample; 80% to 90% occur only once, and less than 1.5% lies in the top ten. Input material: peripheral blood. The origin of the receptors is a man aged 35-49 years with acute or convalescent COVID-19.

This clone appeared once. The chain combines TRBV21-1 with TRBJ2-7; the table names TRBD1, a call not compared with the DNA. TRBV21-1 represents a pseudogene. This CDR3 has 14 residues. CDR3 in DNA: TGTGCCATCCCGGAACGTGGGACAACCTACGAGCAGTACTTC. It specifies CAIPERGTTYEQYF.

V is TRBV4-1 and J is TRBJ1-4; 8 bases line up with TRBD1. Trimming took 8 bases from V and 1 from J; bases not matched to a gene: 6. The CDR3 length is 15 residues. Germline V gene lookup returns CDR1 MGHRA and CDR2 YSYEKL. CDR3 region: CASVRTGLTNEKLFF. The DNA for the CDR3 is TGCGCCAGCGTTAGGACAGGGTTAACTAATGAAAAACTGTTTTTT.

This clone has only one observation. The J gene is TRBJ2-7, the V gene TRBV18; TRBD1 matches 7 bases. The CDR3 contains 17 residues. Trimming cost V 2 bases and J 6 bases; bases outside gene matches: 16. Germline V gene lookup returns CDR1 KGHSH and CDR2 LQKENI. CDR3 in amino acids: CASSPFSTGQVRGEQYF. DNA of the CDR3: TGTGCCAGCTCACCATTTTCGACAGGGCAAGTAAGGGGCGAGCAGTACTTC.

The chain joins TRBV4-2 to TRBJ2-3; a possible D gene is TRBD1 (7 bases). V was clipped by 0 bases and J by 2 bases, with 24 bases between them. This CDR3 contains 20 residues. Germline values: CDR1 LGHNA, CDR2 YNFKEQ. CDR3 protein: CASSQDGGGGQGVVTDTQYF. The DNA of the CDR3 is TGTGCCAGCAGCCAAGATGGAGGGGGCGGCCAGGGTGTGGTCACAGATACGCAGTATTTT.

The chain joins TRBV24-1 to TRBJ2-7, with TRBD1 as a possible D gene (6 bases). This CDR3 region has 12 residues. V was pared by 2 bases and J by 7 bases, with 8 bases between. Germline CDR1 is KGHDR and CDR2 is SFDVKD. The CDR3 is CATSDSRGEQYF. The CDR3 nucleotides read TGTGCCACCAGTGATTCCAGGGGAGAGCAGTACTTC.

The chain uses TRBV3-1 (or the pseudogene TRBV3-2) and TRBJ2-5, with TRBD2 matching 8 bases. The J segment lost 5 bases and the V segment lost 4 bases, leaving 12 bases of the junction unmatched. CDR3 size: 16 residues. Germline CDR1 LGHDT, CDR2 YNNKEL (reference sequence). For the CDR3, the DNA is TGTGCCAGCAGCCCACGCTCAGCGGGGGAGTGGGAGACCCAGTACTTC. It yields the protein CASSPRSAGEWETQYF.

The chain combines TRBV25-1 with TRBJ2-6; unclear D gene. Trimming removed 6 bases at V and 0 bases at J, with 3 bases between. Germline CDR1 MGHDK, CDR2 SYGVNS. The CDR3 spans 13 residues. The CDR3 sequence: CASSSSGANVLTF. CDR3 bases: TGTGCCAGCAGCTCCTCTGGGGCCAACGTCCTGACTTTC.

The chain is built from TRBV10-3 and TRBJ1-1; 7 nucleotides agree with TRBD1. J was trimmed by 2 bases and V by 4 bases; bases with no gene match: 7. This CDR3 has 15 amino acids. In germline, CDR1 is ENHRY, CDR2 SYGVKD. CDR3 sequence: CAISGTGERNTEAFF. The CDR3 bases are TGTGCCATCAGTGGCACAGGGGAAAGAAACACTGAAGCTTTCTTT.

The CDR3 sequence: CASRGTGQSYNEQFF. The CDR3 bases are TGTGCCAGTAGAGGGACGGGACAGTCCTACAATGAGCAGTTCTTC. The chain recombines TRBV19 with TRBJ2-1; 7 bases are shared with TRBD1. The CDR3 is 15 residues long. With V trimmed by 6 bases and J by 1 base, 6 bases remained unmatched. Germline V gives CDR1 LNHDA, CDR2 SQIVND (reference sequence).

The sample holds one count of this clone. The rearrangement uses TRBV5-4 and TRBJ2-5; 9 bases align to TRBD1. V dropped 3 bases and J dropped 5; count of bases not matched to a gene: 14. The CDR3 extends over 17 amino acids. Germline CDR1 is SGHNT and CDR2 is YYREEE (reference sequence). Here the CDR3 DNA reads TGTGCCAGCAGCTCCGGGACAGGGTTTTTCGGCCCCGAGACCCAGTACTTC. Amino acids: CASSSGTGFFGPETQYF.